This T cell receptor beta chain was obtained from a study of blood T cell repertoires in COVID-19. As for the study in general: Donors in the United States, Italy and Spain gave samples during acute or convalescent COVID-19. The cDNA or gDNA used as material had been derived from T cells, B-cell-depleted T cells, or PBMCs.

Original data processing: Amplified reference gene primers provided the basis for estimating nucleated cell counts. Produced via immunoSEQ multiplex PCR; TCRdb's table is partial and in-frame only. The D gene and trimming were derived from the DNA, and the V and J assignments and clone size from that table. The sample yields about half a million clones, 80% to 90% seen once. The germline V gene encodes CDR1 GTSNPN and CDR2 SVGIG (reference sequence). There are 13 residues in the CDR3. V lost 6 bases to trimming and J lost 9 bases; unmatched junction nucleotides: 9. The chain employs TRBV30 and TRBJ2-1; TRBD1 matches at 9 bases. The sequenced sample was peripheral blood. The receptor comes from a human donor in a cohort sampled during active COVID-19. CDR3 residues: CACSGQGVSEQFF. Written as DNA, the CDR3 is TGTGCCTGTTCGGGACAGGGAGTAAGTGAGCAGTTCTTC.